These T cell receptor beta chains were read from a single sample in a study of CD8 T cells in ankylosing spondylitis. TCRdb called the 5' RACE reads again in MiXCR, with one record for every CDR3 protein. Of some 340,000 distinct CDR3 sequences in the sample, over 12% were seen once. What was sequenced was blood, either unsorted or a sorted T cell fraction (not recorded which). The receptor source for this set is a male donor with ankylosing spondylitis or in good health (not recorded which). Each CDR3 is given with its conserved first and last residue. Fields, in order: clone size, J gene, V gene, CDR3 protein. Clone size is not always given. Where it is, it says once, few, many or a class for expanded clones.

size: -; J: TRBJ2-3; V: TRBV6-1; CDR3: CASSSRRPDTDTQYF
size: -; J: TRBJ1-2; V: TRBV5-1; CDR3: CASSRGQGTYGYTF
size: few; J: TRBJ2-3; V: TRBV12-3/TRBV12-4; CDR3: CASSFYSGDTQYF
size: many; J: TRBJ1-1; V: TRBV20-1; CDR3: CSARGQTTEAFF
size: -; J: TRBJ2-3; V: TRBV15; CDR3: CATSRGVITDTQYF
size: -; J: TRBJ2-7; V: TRBV4-1; CDR3: CASSLSTANYEQYF
size: -; J: TRBJ2-6; V: TRBV5-1; CDR3: CASSRTGTGANVLTF
size: few; J: TRBJ1-2; V: TRBV15; CDR3: CATSKSRDRGSYGYTF
size: -; J: TRBJ2-5; V: TRBV10-1; CDR3: CASSAGYQETQYF
size: few; J: TRBJ2-7; V: TRBV6-5; CDR3: CASSYGRGVAYEQYF
size: many; J: TRBJ2-5; V: TRBV5-1; CDR3: CASSLNGGETQYF
size: few; J: TRBJ1-1; V: TRBV7-2; CDR3: CASSLVPVINTEAFF
size: -; J: TRBJ1-4; V: TRBV4-2; CDR3: CASSQAAGVANEKLFF
size: many; J: TRBJ2-2; V: TRBV4-2; CDR3: CASSPEKGWFGELFF
size: -; J: TRBJ1-6; V: TRBV12-3/TRBV12-4; CDR3: CASSLAGRGNSPLHF
size: few; J: TRBJ1-5; V: TRBV19; CDR3: CASSITGEFQPQHF
size: few; J: TRBJ2-1; V: TRBV25-1; CDR3: CASSESCRPGLAIYNEQFF
size: few; J: TRBJ1-1; V: TRBV5-1; CDR3: CASSPEGFMNTEAFF
size: -; J: TRBJ2-7; V: TRBV11-2; CDR3: CASSLETSGLSYEQYF
size: many; J: TRBJ2-7; V: TRBV5-1; CDR3: CASSSKPSGQGNEQYF
size: many; J: TRBJ1-1; V: TRBV4-2; CDR3: CASSRSGSGTPNTEAFF
size: few; J: TRBJ2-7; V: TRBV2; CDR3: CASRGSDRGSYEQYF
size: many; J: TRBJ2-1; V: TRBV9; CDR3: CASSVANDEQFF
size: -; J: TRBJ1-2; V: TRBV11-2; CDR3: CASSFDRVARGYTF
size: once; J: TRBJ1-3; V: TRBV20-1; CDR3: CRADRAGNTIYF
size: -; J: TRBJ2-7; V: TRBV12-3/TRBV12-4; CDR3: CASSLAGATPSYEQYF
size: few; J: TRBJ2-1; V: TRBV7-6; CDR3: CASSFTPQNEQFF
size: -; J: TRBJ2-5; V: TRBV5-1; CDR3: CASSFAGGGETQYF
size: -; J: TRBJ1-1; V: TRBV7-9; CDR3: CASSSVGGTEAFF
size: once; J: TRBJ2-1; V: TRBV9; CDR3: CASSYQNEQFF
size: -; J: TRBJ2-7; V: TRBV20-1; CDR3: CSAKDWRGTYEQYF
size: many; J: TRBJ1-5; V: TRBV5-1; CDR3: CASSPGGGDSNQPQHF
size: -; J: TRBJ1-1; V: TRBV4-1; CDR3: CASSLQGAGDPDTEAFF
size: -; J: TRBJ2-5; V: TRBV12-3/TRBV12-4; CDR3: CASRSSGATKETQYF
size: -; J: TRBJ1-2; V: TRBV15; CDR3: CATGSDSGYGYTF
size: many; J: TRBJ1-1; V: TRBV12-3/TRBV12-4; CDR3: CASMAGVNTEAFF
size: -; J: TRBJ2-7; V: TRBV3-1; CDR3: CASSQDSGRTQYF
size: -; J: TRBJ1-1; V: TRBV5-1; CDR3: CASTSTGKTEAFF
size: few; J: TRBJ2-7; V: TRBV20-1; CDR3: CSAGRDRGYEQYF
size: -; J: TRBJ2-7; V: TRBV11-2; CDR3: CASSFGGPPYEQYF
size: -; J: TRBJ1-6; V: TRBV12-3/TRBV12-4; CDR3: CASSLSDSPNSPLHF
size: few; J: TRBJ1-1; V: TRBV20-1; CDR3: CSARDGTVNTEAFF
size: few; J: TRBJ2-1; V: TRBV7-8; CDR3: CASRPPGAYNEQFF
size: many; J: TRBJ2-5; V: TRBV12-3/TRBV12-4; CDR3: CASSLAQTGRETQYF
size: few; J: TRBJ2-7; V: TRBV4-2; CDR3: CASSQERDRGHEQYF
size: few; J: TRBJ1-1; V: TRBV5-1; CDR3: CASTPGLDTEAFF
size: few; J: TRBJ1-4; V: TRBV2; CDR3: CASRPQGAGEKLFF
size: once; J: TRBJ2-1; V: TRBV20-1; CDR3: CSATQGVGRLYEQFF
size: many; J: TRBJ1-1; V: TRBV24-1; CDR3: CAPRGMNTEAFF
size: few; J: TRBJ1-2; V: TRBV9; CDR3: CASSVGSGPDGYTF
size: -; J: TRBJ1-2; V: TRBV27; CDR3: CASREGDRAYGYTF
size: many; J: TRBJ2-3; V: TRBV20-1; CDR3: CSARGVASGVADTQYF
size: -; J: TRBJ2-5; V: TRBV3-1; CDR3: CASSHGQGAPETQYF